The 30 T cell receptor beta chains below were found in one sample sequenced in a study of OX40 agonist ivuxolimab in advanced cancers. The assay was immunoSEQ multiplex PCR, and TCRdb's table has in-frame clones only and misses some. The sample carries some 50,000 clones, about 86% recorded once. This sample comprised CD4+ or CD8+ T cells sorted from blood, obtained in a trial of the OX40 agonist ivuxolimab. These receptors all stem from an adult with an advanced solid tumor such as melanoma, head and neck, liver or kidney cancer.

CDR3 bases: TGCGCCAGCAGTGGGGGGCAACAGGGGACGAACATCGCTGAAGCTTTCTTT. It yields the protein CASSGGQQGTNIAEAFF. The chain combines TRBV10-1 with TRBJ1-1; 7 positions agree with TRBD1. Trimming cost V 4 bases and J 6 bases; bases outside gene matches: 17. The CDR3 is 17 amino acids. Per germline, CDR1 WNHNN and CDR2 SYGVQD (reference sequence).

CDR3: CAWSSQGNYGYTF. The CDR3 DNA reads TGTGCCTGGAGTTCTCAGGGGAACTATGGCTACACCTTC. V and J are TRBV30 and TRBJ1-2; possibly TRBD1 for D (6 bases). The CDR3 sequence is 13 residues long. With 2 bases removed from V and 2 bases from J, the gap between germline ends came to 9 bases. Germline V gene sequence: CDR1 GTSNPN, CDR2 SVGIG (reference sequence).

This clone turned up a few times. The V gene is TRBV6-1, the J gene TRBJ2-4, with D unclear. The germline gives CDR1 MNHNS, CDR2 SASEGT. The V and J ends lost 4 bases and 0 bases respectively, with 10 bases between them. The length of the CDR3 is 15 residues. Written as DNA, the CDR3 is TGTGCCAGCAGTGGTGTCGGGCTAGCCAAAAACATTCAGTACTTC. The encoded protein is CASSGVGLAKNIQYF.

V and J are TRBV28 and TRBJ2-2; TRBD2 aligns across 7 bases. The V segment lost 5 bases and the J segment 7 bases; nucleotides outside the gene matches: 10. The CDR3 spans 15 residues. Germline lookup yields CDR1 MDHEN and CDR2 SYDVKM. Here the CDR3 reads CASSLGGTGSGELFF. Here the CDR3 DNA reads TGTGCCAGCAGTCTGGGAGGGACGGGGAGCGGGGAGCTGTTTTTT.

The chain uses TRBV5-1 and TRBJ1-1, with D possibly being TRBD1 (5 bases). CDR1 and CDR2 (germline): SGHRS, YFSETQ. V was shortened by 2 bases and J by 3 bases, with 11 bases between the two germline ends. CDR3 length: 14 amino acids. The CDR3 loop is CASSFAGGDTEAFF. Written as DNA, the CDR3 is TGCGCCAGCAGCTTTGCCGGGGGGGACACTGAAGCTTTCTTT.

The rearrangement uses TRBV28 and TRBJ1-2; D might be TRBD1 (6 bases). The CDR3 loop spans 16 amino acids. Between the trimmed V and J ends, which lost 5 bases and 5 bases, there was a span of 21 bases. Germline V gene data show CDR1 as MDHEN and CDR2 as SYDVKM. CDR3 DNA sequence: TGTGCCAGCAGTCCCGGGGGGGCGTTATTCGGATATGGCTACACCTTC. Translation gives CASSPGGALFGYGYTF.

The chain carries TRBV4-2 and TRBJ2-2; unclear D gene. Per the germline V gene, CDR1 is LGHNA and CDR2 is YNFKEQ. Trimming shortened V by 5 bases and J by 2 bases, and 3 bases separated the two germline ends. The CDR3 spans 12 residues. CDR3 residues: CASSYNTGELFF. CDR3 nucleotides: TGTGCCAGCAGCTATAACACCGGGGAGCTGTTTTTT.

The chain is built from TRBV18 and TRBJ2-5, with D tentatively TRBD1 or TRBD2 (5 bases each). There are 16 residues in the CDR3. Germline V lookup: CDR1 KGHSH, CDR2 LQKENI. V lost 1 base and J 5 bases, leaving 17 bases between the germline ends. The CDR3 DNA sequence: TGTGCCAGCTCACCACAAAGAATCCAGGGCGGGGAGACCCAGTACTTC. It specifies CASSPQRIQGGETQYF.

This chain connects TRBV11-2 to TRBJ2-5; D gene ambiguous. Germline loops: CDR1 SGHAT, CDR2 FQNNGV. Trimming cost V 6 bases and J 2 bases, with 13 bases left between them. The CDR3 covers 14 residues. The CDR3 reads CASRGATEQETQYF. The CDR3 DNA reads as TGTGCCAGCAGGGGCGCCACAGAACAAGAGACCCAGTACTTC.

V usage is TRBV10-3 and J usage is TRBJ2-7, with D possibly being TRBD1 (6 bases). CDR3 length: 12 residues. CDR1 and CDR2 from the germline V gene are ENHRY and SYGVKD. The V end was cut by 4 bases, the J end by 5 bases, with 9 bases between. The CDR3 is CAISGAGDEQYF. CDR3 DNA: TGTGCCATCAGTGGCGCAGGGGACGAGCAGTACTTC.

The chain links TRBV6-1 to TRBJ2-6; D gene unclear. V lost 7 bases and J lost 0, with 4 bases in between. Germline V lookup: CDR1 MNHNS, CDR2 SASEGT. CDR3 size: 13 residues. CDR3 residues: CASMDSGANVLTF. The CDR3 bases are TGTGCCAGCATGGACTCTGGGGCCAACGTCCTGACTTTC.

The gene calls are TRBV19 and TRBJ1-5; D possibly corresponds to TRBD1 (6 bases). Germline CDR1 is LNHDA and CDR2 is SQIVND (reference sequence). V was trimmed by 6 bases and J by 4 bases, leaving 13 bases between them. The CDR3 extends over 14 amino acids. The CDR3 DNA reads TGTGCCAGTAGGCCAGGGGTCTCTAATCAGCCCCAGCATTTT. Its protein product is CASRPGVSNQPQHF.

CDR3 sequence: CASSQSSEQYF. CDR3 in DNA: TGTGCCAGCAGTCAGAGTTCCGAGCAGTACTTC. The chain couples TRBV6-5 to TRBJ2-7; D gene uncertain. The CDR3 totals 11 residues. Germline V CDR1 and CDR2: MNHEY, SVGAGI. V lost 5 bases and J 6 bases, leaving 8 bases between the germline ends.

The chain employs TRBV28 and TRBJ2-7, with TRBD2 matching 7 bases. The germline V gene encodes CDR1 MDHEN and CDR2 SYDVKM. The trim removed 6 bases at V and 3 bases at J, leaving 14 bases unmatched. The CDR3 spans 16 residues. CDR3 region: CASSRTGRKRNYEQYF. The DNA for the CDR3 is TGTGCCAGCAGCCGGACCGGGAGGAAGCGTAACTACGAGCAGTACTTC.

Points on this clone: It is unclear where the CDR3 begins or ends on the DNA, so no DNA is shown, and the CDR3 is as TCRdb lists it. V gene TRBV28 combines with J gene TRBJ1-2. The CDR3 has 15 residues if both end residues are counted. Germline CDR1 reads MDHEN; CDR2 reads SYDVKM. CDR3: CASSSSRGDGYGYTF.

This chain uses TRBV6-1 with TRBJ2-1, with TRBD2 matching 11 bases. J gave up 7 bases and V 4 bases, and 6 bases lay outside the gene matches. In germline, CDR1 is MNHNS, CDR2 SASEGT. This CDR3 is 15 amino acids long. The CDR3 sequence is CASSVGLAEPNEQFF. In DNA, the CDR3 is TGTGCCAGCAGTGTGGGACTAGCGGAGCCTAATGAGCAGTTCTTC.

Here the CDR3 reads CASSLQGIVTEAFF. The CDR3 bases are TGTGCCAGTAGTCTACAGGGTATAGTTACTGAAGCTTTCTTT. The chain combines TRBV19 with TRBJ1-1; a weak D match, TRBD1 (6 bases). The CDR3 has 14 amino acids. The germline CDR1 and CDR2 sequences are LNHDA and SQIVND (reference sequence). V was clipped by 5 bases and J by 5 bases, with 15 bases between them.

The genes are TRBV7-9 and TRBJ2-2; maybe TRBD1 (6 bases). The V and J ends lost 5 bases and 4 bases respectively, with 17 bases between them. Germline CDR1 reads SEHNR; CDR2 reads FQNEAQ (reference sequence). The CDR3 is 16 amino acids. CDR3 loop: CASSPRGGVGTGELFF. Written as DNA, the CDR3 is TGTGCCAGCAGCCCTAGAGGGGGTGTCGGCACCGGGGAGCTGTTTTTT.

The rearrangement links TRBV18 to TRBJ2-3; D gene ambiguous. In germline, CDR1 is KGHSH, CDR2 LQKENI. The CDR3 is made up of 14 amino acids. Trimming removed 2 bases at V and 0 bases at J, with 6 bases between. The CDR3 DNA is TGTGCCAGCTCACCAGGGCGGAGCACAGATACGCAGTATTTT. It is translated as CASSPGRSTDTQYF.

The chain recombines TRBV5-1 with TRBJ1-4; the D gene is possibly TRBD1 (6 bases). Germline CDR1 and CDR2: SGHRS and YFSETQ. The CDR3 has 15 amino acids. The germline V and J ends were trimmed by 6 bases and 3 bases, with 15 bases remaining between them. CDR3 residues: CASTAGGASNEKLFF. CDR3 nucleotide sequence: TGCGCCAGCACCGCCGGGGGGGCTTCTAATGAAAAACTGTTTTTT.

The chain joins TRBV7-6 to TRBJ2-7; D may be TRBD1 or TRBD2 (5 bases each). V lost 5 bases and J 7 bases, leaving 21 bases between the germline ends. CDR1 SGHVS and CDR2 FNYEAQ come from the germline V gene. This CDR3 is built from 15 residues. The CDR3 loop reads CASSNRDRVVMEQYF. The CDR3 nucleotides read TGTGCCAGCAGCAACCGGGACCGGGTTGTAATGGAGCAGTACTTC.

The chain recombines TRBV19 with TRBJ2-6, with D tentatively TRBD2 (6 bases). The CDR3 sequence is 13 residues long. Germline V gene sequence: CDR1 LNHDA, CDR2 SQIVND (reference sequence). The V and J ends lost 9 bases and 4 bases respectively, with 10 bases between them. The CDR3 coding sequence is TGTGCCAGCGGGAGCGGGGGGGCCAACGTCCTGACTTTC. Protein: CASGSGGANVLTF.

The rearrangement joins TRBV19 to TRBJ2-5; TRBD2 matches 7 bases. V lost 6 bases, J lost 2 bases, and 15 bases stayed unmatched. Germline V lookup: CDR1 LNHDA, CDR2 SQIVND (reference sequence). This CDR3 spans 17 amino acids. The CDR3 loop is CASSPGWGGALQETQYF. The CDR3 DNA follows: TGTGCCAGTAGCCCGGGATGGGGAGGGGCCCTTCAAGAGACCCAGTACTTC.

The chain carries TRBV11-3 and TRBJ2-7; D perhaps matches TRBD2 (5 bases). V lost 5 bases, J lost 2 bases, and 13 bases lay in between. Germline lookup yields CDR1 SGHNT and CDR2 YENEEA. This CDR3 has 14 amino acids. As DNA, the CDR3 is TGTGCCAGCAGCAAGAGCGGCCCCACCTACGAGCAGTACTTC. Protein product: CASSKSGPTYEQYF.

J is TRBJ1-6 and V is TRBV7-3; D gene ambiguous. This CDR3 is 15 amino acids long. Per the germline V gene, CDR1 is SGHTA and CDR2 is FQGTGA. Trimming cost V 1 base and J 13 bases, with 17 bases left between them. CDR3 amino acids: CASSLRGSSYDPLHF. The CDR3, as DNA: TGTGCCAGCAGCTTAAGGGGATCAAGTTATGATCCCCTCCACTTT.

The CDR3 here is CASSQLNTGELFF. CDR3 nucleotide sequence: TGCGCCAGCAGCCAACTAAACACCGGGGAGCTGTTTTTT. The chain is built from TRBV4-1 and TRBJ2-2, with no clear D. V lost 2 bases and J 2 bases, leaving 3 bases between the germline ends. Germline V lookup: CDR1 MGHRA, CDR2 YSYEKL. There are 13 residues in the CDR3.

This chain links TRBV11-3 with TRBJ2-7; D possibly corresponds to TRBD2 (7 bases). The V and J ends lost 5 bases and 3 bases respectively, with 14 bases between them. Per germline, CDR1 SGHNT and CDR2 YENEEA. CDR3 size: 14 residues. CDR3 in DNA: TGTGCCAGCAGCCCAGAGGGGGGGGACTACGAGCAGTACTTC. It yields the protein CASSPEGGDYEQYF.

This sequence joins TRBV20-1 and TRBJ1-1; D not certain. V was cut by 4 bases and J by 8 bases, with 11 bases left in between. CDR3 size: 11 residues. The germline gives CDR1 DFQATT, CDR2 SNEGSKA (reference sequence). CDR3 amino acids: CSAKLQIEAFF. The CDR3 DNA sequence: TGCAGTGCTAAGCTGCAAATCGAAGCTTTCTTT.

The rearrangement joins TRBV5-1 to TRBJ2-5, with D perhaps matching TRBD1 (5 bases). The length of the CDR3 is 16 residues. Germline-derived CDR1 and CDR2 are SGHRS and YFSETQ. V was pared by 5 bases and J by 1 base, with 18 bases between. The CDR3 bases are TGCGCCAGCAGTTTGACAGTCGGTCGGTTCCAAGAGACCCAGTACTTC. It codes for CASSLTVGRFQETQYF. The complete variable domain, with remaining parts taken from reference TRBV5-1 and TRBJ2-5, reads KAGVTQTPRYLIKTRGQQVTLSCSPISGHRSVSWYQQTPGQGLQFLFEYFSETQRNKGNFPGRFSGRQFSNSRSEMNVSTLELGDSALYLCASSLTVGRFQETQYFGPGTRLLVL.

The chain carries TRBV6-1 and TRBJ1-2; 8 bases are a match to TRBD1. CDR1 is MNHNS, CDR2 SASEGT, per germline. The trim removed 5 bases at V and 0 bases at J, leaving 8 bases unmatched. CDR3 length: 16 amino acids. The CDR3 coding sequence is TGTGCCAGCAGTAAAGGGACAGGACTTACTAACTATGGCTACACCTTC. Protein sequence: CASSKGTGLTNYGYTF.